What follows describes a single TCR beta chain. The source of the sample is a study of shared clonotypes between healthy human individuals. The ends were cut back, 0 bases at V and 4 bases at J, with 11 bases in the middle. In germline, CDR1 is SGHNT, CDR2 YYREEE (reference sequence). The CDR3 spans 15 residues. 200 ng DNA, approximately 31,000 T cell genomes, went into each sorted-subset replicate PCR. Produced via immunoSEQ multiplex PCR; TCRdb's table is partial and in-frame only. The table records some 1.4 million clones, about 96% of them present only once. Donors were healthy HIV-negative adults without recent acute infections or vaccinations.

The sequence was collected from a man under 40 in good health. This chain joins TRBV5-4 and TRBJ2-1; the D gene is possibly TRBD1 (7 bases). Source material: naive CD4+ T cells sorted from blood. This sample's subset: CD45RA+ positively selected. Here the CDR3 DNA reads TGTGCCAGCAGCTTGGACCAGGGGGGTTACAATGAGCAGTTCTTC. Amino acids: CASSLDQGGYNEQFF.